The clone carrying this T cell receptor beta chain was seen repeatedly, ten times or more. Its antigen is unknown. These data originate in a study of neurological immune-mediated disorders. Study results and limitations: The greatest TCR clonal expansion appeared in HTLV-1-associated myelopathy and the smallest, falling below healthy controls, in multiple sclerosis.

It was from 2 million PBMCs stored at -80 C that the unsorted libraries were obtained. A single record per CDR3 protein comes from TCRdb applying MiXCR to the 5' RACE reads. Of under 60,000 distinct CDR3 sequences listed, approximately 3.5% are singletons. Material for sequencing was PBMCs. This receptor was taken from a man between 40 and 49 years old with multiple sclerosis.

As DNA, the CDR3 is TGTGCCAGCAGCTTGGTATCAGGGGGCCCCGATGGCTACACCTTC. Translation gives CASSLVSGGPDGYTF. The genes are TRBV5-6 and TRBJ1-2; 8 nucleotides line up with TRBD1. This CDR3 is built from 15 residues. Germline V gene sequence: CDR1 SGHDT, CDR2 YYEEEE. The J segment lost 6 bases and the V segment lost 0 bases, leaving 7 bases of the junction unmatched. Full variable domain (rest looked up from reference TRBV5-6 and TRBJ1-2): DAGVTQSPTHLIKTRGQQVTLRCSPKSGHDTVSWYQQALGQGPQFIFQYYEEEERQRGNFPDRFSGHQFPNYSSELNVNALLLGDSALYLCASSLVSGGPDGYTFGSGTRLTVV.